The clone carrying this TCR beta chain was recorded a few times. Its antigen is unidentified. Overnight CMV lysate stimulation of fresh PBMCs defined donor CMV status by CD4+ IFNgamma. There are 16 residues in the CDR3. Per the germline V gene, CDR1 is MNHEY and CDR2 is SVGEGT. V trimming: 4 bases; J trimming: 0 bases; junction bases outside the gene matches: 6. An equimolar mix of two oligonucleotides served as the beta constant-region primer for TRBC1 and TRBC2. TCRdb reanalysed the UMI-ligation and nested PCR reads using MiXCR and keeps one entry per CDR3 protein. The sample carries 140,000 to 150,000 distinct CDR3 sequences, around 15% recorded once. The data are from a study of naive and memory T cell subsets. Overall study results and limits: Naive and memory subsets had different power law exponents for TCR abundance.

The sample taken for sequencing was naive CD4+ T cells from blood. The TCR comes from a human donor in good health. This sequence joins TRBV6-2 or TRBV6-3 and TRBJ2-1, with 7 bases fitting TRBD2. The CDR3 DNA reads TGTGCCAGCAGTTTCGAGAGCGGGAACTCCTACAATGAGCAGTTCTTC. It encodes CASSFESGNSYNEQFF.